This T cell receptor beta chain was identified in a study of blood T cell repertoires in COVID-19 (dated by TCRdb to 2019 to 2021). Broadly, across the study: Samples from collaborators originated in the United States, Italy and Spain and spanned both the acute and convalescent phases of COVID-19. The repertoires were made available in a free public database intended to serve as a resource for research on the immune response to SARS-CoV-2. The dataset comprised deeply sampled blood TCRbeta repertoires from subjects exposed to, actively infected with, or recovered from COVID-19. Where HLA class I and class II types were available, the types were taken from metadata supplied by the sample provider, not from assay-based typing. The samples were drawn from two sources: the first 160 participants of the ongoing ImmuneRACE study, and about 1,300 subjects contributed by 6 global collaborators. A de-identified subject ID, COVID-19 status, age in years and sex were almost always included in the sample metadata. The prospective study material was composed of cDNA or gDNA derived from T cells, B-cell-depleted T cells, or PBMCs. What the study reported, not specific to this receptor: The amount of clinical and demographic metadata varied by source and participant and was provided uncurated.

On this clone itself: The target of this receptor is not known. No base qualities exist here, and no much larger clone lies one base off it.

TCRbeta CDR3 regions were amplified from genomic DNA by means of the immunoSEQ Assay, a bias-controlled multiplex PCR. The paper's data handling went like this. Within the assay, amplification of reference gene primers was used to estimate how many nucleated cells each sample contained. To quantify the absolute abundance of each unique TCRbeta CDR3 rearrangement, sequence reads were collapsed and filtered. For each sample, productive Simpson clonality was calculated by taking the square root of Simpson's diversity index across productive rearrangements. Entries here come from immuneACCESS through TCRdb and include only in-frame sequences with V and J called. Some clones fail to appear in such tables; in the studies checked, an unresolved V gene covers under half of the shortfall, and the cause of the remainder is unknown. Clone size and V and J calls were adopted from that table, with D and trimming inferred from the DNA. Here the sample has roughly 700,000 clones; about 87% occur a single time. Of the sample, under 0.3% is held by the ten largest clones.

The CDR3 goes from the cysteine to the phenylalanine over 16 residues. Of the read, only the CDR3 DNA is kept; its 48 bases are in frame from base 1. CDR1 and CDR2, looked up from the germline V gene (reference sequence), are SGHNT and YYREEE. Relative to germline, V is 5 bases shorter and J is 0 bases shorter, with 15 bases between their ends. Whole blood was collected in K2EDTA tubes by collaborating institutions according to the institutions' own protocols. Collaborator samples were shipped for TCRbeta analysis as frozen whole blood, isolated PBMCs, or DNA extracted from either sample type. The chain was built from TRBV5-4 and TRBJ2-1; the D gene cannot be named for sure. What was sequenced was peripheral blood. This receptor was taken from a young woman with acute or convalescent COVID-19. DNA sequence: TGTGCCAGCAGTCGAGAACCATCGAGCTCCTACAATGAGCAGTTCTTC. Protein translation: CASSREPSSSYNEQFF.